This T cell receptor beta chain was recovered during a study of blood T cell repertoires in COVID-19. Study overall: Whether acute or convalescent, the COVID-19 samples came from the United States, Italy and Spain.

Original methodology: Reference gene primer amplification yielded estimated nucleated cell counts. Sequencing was performed with immunoSEQ multiplex PCR; in TCRdb, only in-frame clones are kept and a portion is missing. The V and J calls and clone size come from that table; D and trimming were worked out from the DNA. The sample has hundreds of thousands of clones, more than 75% seen once. Per the germline V gene, CDR1 is SGHTA and CDR2 is FQGNSA. This CDR3 has 16 amino acids. With 5 bases removed from V and 2 bases from J, the gap between germline ends came to 16 bases. This sequence was found in a woman in her forties or fifties with active or convalescent COVID-19. The rearrangement uses TRBV7-2 and TRBJ1-3; TRBD1 is a possible D gene (5 bases). The source material was peripheral blood. The CDR3 DNA follows: TGTGCCAGCAGCGCCCCAGGGATTCGGGCTGGAAACACCATATATTTT. This encodes CASSAPGIRAGNTIYF.